The source of this TCR beta chain is a study of identical twins. Study results and caveats: In zero-insertion analyses, partial confounding could arise from invariant MAIT and iNKT cells. In cord blood, abundant beta clonotypes had fewer insertions; memory showed no trend.

This clonotype appeared a few times. The antigen is not known. Germline CDR1 reads SGHVT; CDR2 reads SQSDAQ. V was pared by 2 bases and J by 2 bases, with 3 bases of the junction left unmatched. The CDR3 is 16 residues long. Unique molecular identifiers were present on the cDNA, and a universal primer site came from template switching. TCRdb used MiXCR to reprocess the 5' RACE reads, holding one entry per CDR3 protein. The table lists around 480,000 distinct CDR3 sequences, 14% of them singletons, with approximately 1% in the top ten. The data also belong to a second study, concerning yellow fever vaccine responses in identical twins. That publication notes: Twins showed a vaccine T cell response that reportedly seemed partly convergent, partly personalized.

The source is a woman aged 18-35 years in good health. Sequencing input: CD4+ T cells sorted from blood. This sequence joins TRBV7-4 and TRBJ1-6, with 7 bases matching TRBD1. The CDR3 spells CASSLPGGTYNSPLHF. DNA for the CDR3: TGTGCCAGCAGCTTACCAGGGGGAACCTATAATTCACCCCTCCACTTT. Complete variable domain (other parts from reference TRBV7-4 and TRBJ1-6): GAGVSQSPRYKVAKRGRDVALRCDSISGHVTLYWYRQTLGQGSEVLTYSQSDAQRDKSGRPSGRFSAERPERSVSTLKIQRTEQGDSAVYLCASSLPGGTYNSPLHFGNGTRLTVT.